The 24 T cell receptor beta chains below come from one sample, sequenced in a study of blood T cell repertoires in COVID-19. This table comes from immunoSEQ multiplex PCR, and its TCRdb copy is limited to in-frame clones, with some not included. The data contain roughly 280,000 clones, approximately 89% of them singletons. Sequenced sample: peripheral blood. The receptors originated from a man aged 40-49 years with active or convalescent COVID-19.

The V call is TRBV18, the J call TRBJ1-1; no clear D gene. In germline, CDR1 is KGHSH, CDR2 LQKENI. V was clipped by 3 bases and J by 1 base, with 9 bases between them. This CDR3 contains 14 residues. In DNA, the CDR3 is TGTGCCAGCTCACCCGTACTAGGGAACACTGAAGCTTTCTTT. Encoded protein: CASSPVLGNTEAFF.

The rearrangement links TRBV5-6 to TRBJ2-7, with 8 bases identical to TRBD1. With V trimmed by 3 bases and J by 4 bases, 6 bases remained unmatched. This CDR3 has 14 amino acids. Per the germline V gene, CDR1 is SGHDT and CDR2 is YYEEEE. In DNA form, the CDR3 reads TGTGCCAGCAGCTCGACAGGGGCGGGGTACGAGCAGTACTTC. Protein sequence: CASSSTGAGYEQYF.

V gene TRBV29-1 combines with J gene TRBJ2-7, with D possibly matching TRBD2 (6 bases). V was clipped by 1 base and J by 5 bases, with 9 bases between them. The CDR3 runs to 12 residues. From germline, CDR1 is SQVTM and CDR2 ANQGSEA. This CDR3 is CSVEGDLDEQYF. CDR3 in DNA: TGCAGCGTTGAAGGGGACTTAGACGAGCAGTACTTC.

The rearrangement uses TRBV11-3 and TRBJ1-1, with D perhaps matching TRBD1 (6 bases). The CDR3 covers 14 residues. V dropped 4 bases and J dropped 6 bases, with 15 bases sitting between them. Germline V lookup: CDR1 SGHNT, CDR2 YENEEA. CDR3 nucleotide sequence: TGTGCCAGCAGCTCCTTAACAGGGCCCCCTGAAGCTTTCTTT. This encodes CASSSLTGPPEAFF.

The V and J genes are TRBV6-1 and TRBJ2-7, with 9 bases identical to TRBD2. Trimming cost V 3 bases and J 3 bases; bases outside gene matches: 6. The CDR3 consists of 15 residues. Germline V CDR1 and CDR2: MNHNS, SASEGT. This CDR3 reads CASSDGLAGYYEQYF. The DNA of the CDR3 is TGTGCCAGCAGTGACGGGCTAGCGGGATACTACGAGCAGTACTTC.

The chain joins TRBV10-3 to TRBJ1-6; 7 bases map to TRBD1. Trimming cost V 0 bases and J 7 bases; bases outside gene matches: 6. Germline V gene sequence: CDR1 ENHRY, CDR2 SYGVKD. The CDR3 contains 16 residues. The CDR3 spells CAISESRQGNNSPLHF. CDR3 sequence (DNA): TGTGCCATCAGTGAGTCGAGACAGGGTAACAATTCACCCCTCCACTTT.

This sequence joins TRBV12-5 and TRBJ2-1; 11 bases are shared with TRBD2. Germline lookup yields CDR1 LGHNT and CDR2 FRNRAP. The V gene end was trimmed by 5 bases and the J gene end by 10 bases; junction bases not matched to a gene: 7. CDR3 size: 14 residues. CDR3 sequence (DNA): TGTGCTAGTGGTAAACTAGCGGGAGTTGGGGAGCAGTTCTTC. This translates into CASGKLAGVGEQFF.

The chain recombines TRBV28 with TRBJ1-5; D gene unclear. This CDR3 has 13 amino acids. V was shortened by 5 bases and J by 7 bases, with 12 bases between the two germline ends. The germline gives CDR1 MDHEN, CDR2 SYDVKM. The CDR3 DNA sequence: TGTGCCAGCAGTCCCAGGATACTCCAGCCCCAGCATTTT. This translates into CASSPRILQPQHF.

This clone was recorded only once. The CDR3 loop is CASSRHLQGSSQPQHF. The CDR3 DNA sequence: TGTGCCAGCAGTCGACACTTACAGGGGTCTAGTCAGCCCCAGCATTTT. This chain connects TRBV6-6 to TRBJ1-5, with TRBD1 matching 7 bases. This CDR3 comprises 16 residues. Per germline, CDR1 MNHNY and CDR2 SVGAGI (reference sequence). Unmatched junction bases numbered 13, after V lost 5 bases and J lost 6 bases.

The chain recombines TRBV27 with TRBJ2-1, with 10 bases matching TRBD2. V lost 8 bases and J lost 6; bases outside the gene matches: 16. Germline values: CDR1 MNHEY, CDR2 SMNVEV (reference sequence). This CDR3 spans 17 amino acids. The CDR3 region has the DNA TGTGCCAGCTCAAGGGACAGCGGGAGGGCCCTCGCCAATGAGCAGTTCTTC. It is translated as CASSRDSGRALANEQFF.

The chain combines TRBV24-1 with TRBJ2-1, with TRBD1 identical over 10 bases. Trimming at V came to 10 bases and at J to 5 bases, leaving 10 bases not matched to a gene. Germline V gives CDR1 KGHDR, CDR2 SFDVKD. The CDR3 is 15 residues long. For the CDR3, the DNA is TGTGCCACTCCGCTGGGGGACAGGGGCCACAATGAGCAGTTCTTC. This codes for CATPLGDRGHNEQFF.

The chain uses TRBV6-5 and TRBJ1-2; TRBD1 matches 7 bases. Germline CDR1 is MNHEY and CDR2 is SVGAGI. V was clipped by 0 bases and J by 2 bases; unmatched bases: 6. This CDR3 contains 16 residues. The CDR3 region has the DNA TGTGCCAGCAGTTACTCAAATCCGGGACAGAACTATGGCTACACCTTC. Translation: CASSYSNPGQNYGYTF.

The J gene is TRBJ2-5, the V gene TRBV24-1; the D is unclear. Trimming stripped 5 bases from V and 13 bases from J, with 16 bases between. Germline CDR1 reads KGHDR; CDR2 reads SFDVKD. This CDR3 is 12 amino acids long. CDR3 sequence (DNA): TGTGCCACCAGTGCCGATAGCCATGAGAGGTACTTC. This codes for CATSADSHERYF.

The chain uses TRBV20-1 and TRBJ1-2, with D possibly matching TRBD1 (6 bases). Trimming removed 3 bases from V and 4 bases from J, with 15 bases in between. CDR3 length equals 14 residues. Germline V gene sequence: CDR1 DFQATT, CDR2 SNEGSKA (reference sequence). This CDR3 is CSASGGSTGYGYTF. The CDR3 bases are TGCAGTGCTAGTGGGGGGTCGACAGGCTATGGCTACACCTTC.

The chain employs TRBV6-5 and TRBJ2-3; 7 bases fit TRBD1. V lost 9 bases, J lost 1 base, and 4 bases stayed unmatched. The CDR3 length is 13 residues. Germline CDR1 MNHEY, CDR2 SVGAGI. CDR3 sequence: CARETGGTDTQYF. CDR3 nucleotide sequence: TGTGCCAGAGAAACAGGGGGCACAGATACGCAGTATTTT.

The chain carries TRBV5-1 and TRBJ1-4; 8 bases match TRBD1. Germline V gene lookup returns CDR1 SGHRS and CDR2 YFSETQ. Losses at the gene ends were 0 bases for V and 8 bases for J; bases not matched to a gene: 12. The CDR3 consists of 17 residues. DNA for the CDR3: TGCGCCAGCAGCTTGGGACAGGGGACTCCAGTCGGAGAAAAACTGTTTTTT. As protein: CASSLGQGTPVGEKLFF.

This clone showed up just a few times. V is TRBV11-3 and J is TRBJ2-1; weak D call: TRBD2 (6 bases). From germline, CDR1 is SGHNT and CDR2 YENEEA. The CDR3 is 17 residues long. V was pared by 3 bases and J by 1 base, with 16 bases between. In nucleotides, the CDR3 is TGTGCCAGCAGCTTGTCGGAGCGGGCCGGATCCTACAATGAGCAGTTCTTC. This codes for CASSLSERAGSYNEQFF.

This rearrangement joins TRBV28 to TRBJ1-2; 12 bases match TRBD1. CDR3 length: 18 residues. V lost 6 bases to trimming and J lost 3 bases; unmatched junction nucleotides: 14. In germline, CDR1 is MDHEN, CDR2 SYDVKM. Written as DNA, the CDR3 is TGTGCCAGCAGCCCCTGGCGGGGACAGGGGGCTGAGGACTATGGCTACACCTTC. Protein sequence: CASSPWRGQGAEDYGYTF.

The V and J genes are TRBV19 and TRBJ2-5; 14 bases map to TRBD2. The CDR3 is 16 residues long. V dropped 3 bases and J dropped 5; count of bases not matched to a gene: 5. Germline-derived CDR1 and CDR2 are LNHDA and SQIVND (reference sequence). CDR3 nucleotides: TGTGCCAGTAGTATTGGGACTAGCGGGAGAGGGGAGACCCAGTACTTC. This gives the protein CASSIGTSGRGETQYF.

This clone was seen just once. The CDR3 bases are TGCAGTGCTAGTCCCACTAGCGGGGAAGGTGCAGATACGCAGTATTTT. Protein product: CSASPTSGEGADTQYF. This chain links TRBV20-1 with TRBJ2-3, with TRBD2 matching 10 bases. CDR1 and CDR2 from the germline V gene are DFQATT and SNEGSKA (reference sequence). The CDR3 contains 16 residues. The V gene end was trimmed by 3 bases and the J gene end by 4 bases; junction bases not matched to a gene: 10.

The chain links TRBV4-2 to TRBJ2-3, with 10 positions matching TRBD2. This CDR3 is built from 17 residues. Germline trimming cut 0 bases from V and 1 base from J; bases unmatched to any gene: 4. Germline V CDR1 and CDR2: LGHNA, YNFKEQ. DNA of the CDR3: TGTGCCAGCAGCCAAGACGCTAGCGGGAGACGCACAGATACGCAGTATTTT. Translated: CASSQDASGRRTDTQYF.

The V call is TRBV19, the J call TRBJ2-3; 8 bases agree with TRBD2. This CDR3 is built from 17 residues. Trimming took 3 bases from V and 2 from J; bases not matched to a gene: 10. Germline V gene lookup returns CDR1 LNHDA and CDR2 SQIVND (reference sequence). This CDR3 reads CASSMSVGSGITDTQYF. The CDR3 DNA reads as TGTGCCAGTAGTATGTCTGTGGGTAGCGGGATCACAGATACGCAGTATTTT.

V usage is TRBV11-2 and J usage is TRBJ2-7; the D is unclear. Trimming took 0 bases from V and 0 from J, leaving 6 bases between them. CDR3 length equals 14 residues. Germline CDR1 and CDR2: SGHAT and FQNNGV. CDR3 region: CASSLDGPSYEQYF. Written as DNA, the CDR3 is TGTGCCAGCAGCTTAGATGGGCCCTCCTACGAGCAGTACTTC.

This clone has just a few counts. This chain uses TRBV7-2 with TRBJ1-2; 9 nucleotides agree with TRBD1. Germline trimming cut 5 bases from V and 0 bases from J; bases unmatched to any gene: 10. CDR1 is SGHTA, CDR2 FQGNSA, per germline. The CDR3 is made up of 17 amino acids. The CDR3 coding sequence is TGTGCCAGCAGCCCCGGGGGACAGGGCGCACCTAACTATGGCTACACCTTC. Its translation is CASSPGGQGAPNYGYTF. The complete variable domain, with remaining parts taken from reference TRBV7-2 and TRBJ1-2, reads GAGVSQSPSNKVTEKGKDVELRCDPISGHTALYWYRQSLGQGLEFLIYFQGNSAPDKSGLPSDRFSAERTGGSVSTLTIQRTQQEDSAVYLCASSPGGQGAPNYGYTFGSGTRLTVV.